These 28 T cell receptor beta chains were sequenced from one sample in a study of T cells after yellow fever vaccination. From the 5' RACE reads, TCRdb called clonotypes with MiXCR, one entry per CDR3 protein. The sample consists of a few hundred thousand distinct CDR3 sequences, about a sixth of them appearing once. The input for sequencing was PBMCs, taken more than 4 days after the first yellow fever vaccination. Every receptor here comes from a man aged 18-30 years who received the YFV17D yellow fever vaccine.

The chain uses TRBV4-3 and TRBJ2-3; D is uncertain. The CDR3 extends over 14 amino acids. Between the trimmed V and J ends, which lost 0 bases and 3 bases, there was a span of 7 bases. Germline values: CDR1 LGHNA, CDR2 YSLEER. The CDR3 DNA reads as TGCGCCAGCAGCCAAGACACAGCTACAGATACGCAGTATTTT. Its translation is CASSQDTATDTQYF.

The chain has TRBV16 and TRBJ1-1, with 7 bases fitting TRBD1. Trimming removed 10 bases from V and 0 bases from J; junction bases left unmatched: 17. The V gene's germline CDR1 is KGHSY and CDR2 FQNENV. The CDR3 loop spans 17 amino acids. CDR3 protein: CATQRPDRADMNTEAFF. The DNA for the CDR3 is TGTGCCACTCAGAGGCCTGACAGGGCCGATATGAACACTGAAGCTTTCTTT. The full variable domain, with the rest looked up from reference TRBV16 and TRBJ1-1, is GEEVAQTPKHLVRGEGQKAKLYCAPIKGHSYVFWYQQVLKNEFKFLISFQNENVFDETGMPKERFSAKCLPNSPCSLEIQATKLEDSAVYFCATQRPDRADMNTEAFFGQGTRLTVV.

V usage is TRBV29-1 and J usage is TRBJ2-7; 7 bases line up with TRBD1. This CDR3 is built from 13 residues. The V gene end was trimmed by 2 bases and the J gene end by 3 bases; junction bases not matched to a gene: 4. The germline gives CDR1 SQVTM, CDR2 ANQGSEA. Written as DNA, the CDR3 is TGCAGCGTTGAAAAAACAGGGGACTACGAGCAGTACTTC. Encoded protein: CSVEKTGDYEQYF.

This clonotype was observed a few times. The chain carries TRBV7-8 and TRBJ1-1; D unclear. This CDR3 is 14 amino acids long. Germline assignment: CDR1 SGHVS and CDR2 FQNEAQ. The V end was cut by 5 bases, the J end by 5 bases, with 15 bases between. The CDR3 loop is CASSRRGDGTEAFF. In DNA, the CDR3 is TGTGCCAGCAGCAGGCGGGGAGATGGAACTGAAGCTTTCTTT.

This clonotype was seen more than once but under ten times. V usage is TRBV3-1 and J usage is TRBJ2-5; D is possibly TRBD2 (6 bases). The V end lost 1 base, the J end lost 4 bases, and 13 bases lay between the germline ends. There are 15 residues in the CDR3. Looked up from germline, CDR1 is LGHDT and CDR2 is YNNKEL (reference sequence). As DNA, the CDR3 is TGTGCCAGCAGCCAAGGCTTGGGACTCCGAGAGACCCAGTACTTC. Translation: CASSQGLGLRETQYF.

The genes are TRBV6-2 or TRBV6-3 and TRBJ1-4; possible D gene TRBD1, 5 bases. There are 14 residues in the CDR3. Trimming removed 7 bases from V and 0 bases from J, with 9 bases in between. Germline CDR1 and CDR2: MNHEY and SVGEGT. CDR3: CASNDRATNEKLFF. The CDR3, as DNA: TGTGCCAGCAACGACAGAGCAACTAATGAAAAACTGTTTTTT.

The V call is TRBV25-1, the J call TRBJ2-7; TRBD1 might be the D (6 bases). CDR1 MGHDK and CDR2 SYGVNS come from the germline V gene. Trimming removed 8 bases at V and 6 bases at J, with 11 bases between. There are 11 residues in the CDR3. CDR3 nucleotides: TGTGCCAGCGGGACACCGCGCGAGCAGTACTTC. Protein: CASGTPREQYF.

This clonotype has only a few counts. CDR3 sequence: CASSLAGPRGSLHF. The CDR3 nucleotides read TGTGCCAGCAGCTTGGCCGGGCCAAGGGGATCCCTCCACTTT. V and J are TRBV7-2 and TRBJ1-6; D is perhaps TRBD1 (5 bases). The germline V gene has CDR1 SGHTA and CDR2 FQGNSA. V was cut by 3 bases and J by 14 bases, with 17 bases left in between. The length of the CDR3 is 14 residues.

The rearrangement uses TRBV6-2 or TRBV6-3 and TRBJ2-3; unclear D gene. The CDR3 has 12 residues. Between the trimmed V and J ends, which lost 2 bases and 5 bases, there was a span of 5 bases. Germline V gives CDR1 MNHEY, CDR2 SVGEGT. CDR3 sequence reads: CASSYPEDTQYF. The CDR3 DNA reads TGTGCCAGCAGTTACCCTGAAGATACGCAGTATTTT.

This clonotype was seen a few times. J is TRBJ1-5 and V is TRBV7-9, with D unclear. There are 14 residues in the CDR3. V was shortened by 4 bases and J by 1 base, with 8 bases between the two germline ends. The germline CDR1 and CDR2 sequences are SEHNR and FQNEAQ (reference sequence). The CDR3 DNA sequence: TGTGCCAGCAGCTCCCCGGGAAGCAATCAGCCCCAGCATTTT. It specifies CASSSPGSNQPQHF.

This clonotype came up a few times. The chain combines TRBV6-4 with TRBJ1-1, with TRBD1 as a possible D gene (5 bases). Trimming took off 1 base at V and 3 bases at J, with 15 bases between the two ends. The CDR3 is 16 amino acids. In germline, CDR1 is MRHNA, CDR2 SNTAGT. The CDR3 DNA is TGTGCCAGCAGTGACTGGGACGCCCGGCAGGACACTGAAGCTTTCTTT. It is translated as CASSDWDARQDTEAFF.

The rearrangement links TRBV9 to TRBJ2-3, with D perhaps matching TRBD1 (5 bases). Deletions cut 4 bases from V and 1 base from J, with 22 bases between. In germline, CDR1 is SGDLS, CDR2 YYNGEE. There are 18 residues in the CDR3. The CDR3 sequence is CASSPYSRGTYRTDTQYF. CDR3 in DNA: TGTGCCAGCAGCCCCTATTCAAGGGGCACCTACCGCACAGATACGCAGTATTTT.

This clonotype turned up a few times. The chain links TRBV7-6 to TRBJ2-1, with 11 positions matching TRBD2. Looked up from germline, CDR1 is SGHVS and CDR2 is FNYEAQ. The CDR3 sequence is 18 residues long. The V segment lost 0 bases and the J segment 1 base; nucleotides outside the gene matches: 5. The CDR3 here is CASSLAPVAGGSYNEQFF. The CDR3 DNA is TGTGCCAGCAGCTTAGCCCCGGTAGCGGGGGGGTCCTACAATGAGCAGTTCTTC. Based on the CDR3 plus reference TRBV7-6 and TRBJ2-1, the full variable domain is GAGVSQSPRYKVTKRGQDVALRCDPISGHVSLYWYRQALGQGPEFLTYFNYEAQQDKSGLPNDRFSAERPEGSISTLTIQRTEQRDSAMYRCASSLAPVAGGSYNEQFFGPGTRLTVL.

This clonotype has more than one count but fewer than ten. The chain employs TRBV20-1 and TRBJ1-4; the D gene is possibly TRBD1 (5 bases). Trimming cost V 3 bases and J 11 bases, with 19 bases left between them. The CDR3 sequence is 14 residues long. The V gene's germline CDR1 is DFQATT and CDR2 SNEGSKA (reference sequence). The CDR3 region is CSASPDGHRGKLFF. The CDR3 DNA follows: TGCAGTGCTAGCCCGGATGGCCACCGGGGGAAACTGTTTTTT.

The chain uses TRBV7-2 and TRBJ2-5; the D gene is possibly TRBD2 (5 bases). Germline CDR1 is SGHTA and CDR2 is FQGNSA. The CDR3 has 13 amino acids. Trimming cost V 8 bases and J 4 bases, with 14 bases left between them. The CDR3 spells CASGTRAGETQYF. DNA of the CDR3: TGTGCCAGCGGCACTAGGGCGGGAGAGACCCAGTACTTC.

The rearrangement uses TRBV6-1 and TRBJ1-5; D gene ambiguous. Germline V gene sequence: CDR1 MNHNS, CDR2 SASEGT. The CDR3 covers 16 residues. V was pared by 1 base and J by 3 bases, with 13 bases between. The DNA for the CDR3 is TGTGCCAGCAGTGAAGATGGAATTAGGACCAATCAGCCCCAGCATTTT. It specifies CASSEDGIRTNQPQHF.

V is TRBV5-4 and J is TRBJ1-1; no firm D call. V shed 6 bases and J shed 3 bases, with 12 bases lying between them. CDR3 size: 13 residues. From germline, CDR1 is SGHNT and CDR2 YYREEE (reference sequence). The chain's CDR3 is CASTLTPYTEAFF. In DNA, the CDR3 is TGTGCCAGCACCCTGACCCCTTACACTGAAGCTTTCTTT.

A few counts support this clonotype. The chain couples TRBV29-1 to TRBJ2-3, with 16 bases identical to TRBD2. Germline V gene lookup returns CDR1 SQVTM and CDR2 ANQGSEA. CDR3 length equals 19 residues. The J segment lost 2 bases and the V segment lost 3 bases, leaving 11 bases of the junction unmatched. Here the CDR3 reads CSVEVRGLAGGRVTDTQYF. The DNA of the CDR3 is TGCAGCGTTGAGGTTCGGGGACTAGCGGGGGGGCGGGTCACAGATACGCAGTATTTT.

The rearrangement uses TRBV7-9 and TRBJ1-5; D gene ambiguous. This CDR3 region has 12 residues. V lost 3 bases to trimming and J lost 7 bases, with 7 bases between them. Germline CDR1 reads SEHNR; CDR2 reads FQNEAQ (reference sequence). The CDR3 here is CASSFEKQPQHF. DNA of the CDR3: TGTGCCAGCAGCTTTGAGAAACAGCCCCAGCATTTT.

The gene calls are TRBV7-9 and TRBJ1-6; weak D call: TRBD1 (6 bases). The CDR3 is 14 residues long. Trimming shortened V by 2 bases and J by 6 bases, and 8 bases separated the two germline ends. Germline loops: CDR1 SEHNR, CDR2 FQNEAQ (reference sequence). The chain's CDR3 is CASSLSGVNSPLHF. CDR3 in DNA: TGTGCCAGCAGCTTATCAGGGGTTAATTCACCCCTCCACTTT.

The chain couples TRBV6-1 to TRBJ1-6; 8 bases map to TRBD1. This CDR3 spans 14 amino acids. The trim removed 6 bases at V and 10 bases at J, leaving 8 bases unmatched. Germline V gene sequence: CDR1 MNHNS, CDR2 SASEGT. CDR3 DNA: TGTGCCAGCAGGAGGACAGGGAAGGGGTCACCCCTCCACTTT. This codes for CASRRTGKGSPLHF.

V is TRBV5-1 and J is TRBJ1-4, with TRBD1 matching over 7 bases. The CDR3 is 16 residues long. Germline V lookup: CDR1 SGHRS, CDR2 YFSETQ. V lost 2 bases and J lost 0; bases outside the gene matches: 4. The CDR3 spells CASSFQGESTNEKLFF. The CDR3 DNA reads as TGCGCCAGCAGCTTTCAGGGGGAATCAACTAATGAAAAACTGTTTTTT.

DNA for the CDR3: TGCAGCGTTGAATCCAGGGGGGTCAATCAGCCCCAGCATTTT. It encodes CSVESRGVNQPQHF. J is TRBJ1-5 and V is TRBV29-1; the match to TRBD1 covers 7 bases. The CDR3 runs to 14 residues. The ends lost 2 bases at V and 3 bases at J; junction bases unmatched: 4. Looked up from germline, CDR1 is SQVTM and CDR2 is ANQGSEA. The full variable domain, its missing parts supplied by reference TRBV29-1 and TRBJ1-5, is SAVISQKPSRDICQRGTSLTIQCQVDSQVTMMFWYRQQPGQSLTLIATANQGSEATYESGFVIDKFPISRPNLTFSTLTVSNMSPEDSSIYLCSVESRGVNQPQHFGDGTRLSIL.

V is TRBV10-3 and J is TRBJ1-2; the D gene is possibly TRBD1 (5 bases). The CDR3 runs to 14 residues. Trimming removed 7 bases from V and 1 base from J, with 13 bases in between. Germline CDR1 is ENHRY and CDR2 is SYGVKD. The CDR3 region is CAINSGGINYGYTF. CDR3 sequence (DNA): TGTGCCATCAATAGCGGGGGTATTAACTATGGCTACACCTTC.

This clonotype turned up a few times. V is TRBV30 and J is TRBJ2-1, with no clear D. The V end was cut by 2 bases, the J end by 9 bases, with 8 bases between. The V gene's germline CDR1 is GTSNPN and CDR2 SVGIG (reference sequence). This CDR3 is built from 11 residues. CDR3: CAWSRASEQFF. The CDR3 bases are TGTGCCTGGAGTCGAGCCTCTGAGCAGTTCTTC.

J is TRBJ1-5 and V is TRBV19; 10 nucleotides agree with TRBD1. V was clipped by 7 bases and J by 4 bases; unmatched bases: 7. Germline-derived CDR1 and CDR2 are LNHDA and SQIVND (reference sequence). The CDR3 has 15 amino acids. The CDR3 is CASTPTGGDNQPQHF. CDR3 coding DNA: TGTGCCAGTACCCCGACAGGGGGCGATAATCAGCCCCAGCATTTT.

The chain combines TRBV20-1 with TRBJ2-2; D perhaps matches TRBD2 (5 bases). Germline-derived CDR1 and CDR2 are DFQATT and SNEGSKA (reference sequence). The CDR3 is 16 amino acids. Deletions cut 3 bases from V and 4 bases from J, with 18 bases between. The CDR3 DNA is TGCAGTGCTAGGCACTCGGCTGAGGGTAGCACCGGGGAGCTGTTTTTT. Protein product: CSARHSAEGSTGELFF.

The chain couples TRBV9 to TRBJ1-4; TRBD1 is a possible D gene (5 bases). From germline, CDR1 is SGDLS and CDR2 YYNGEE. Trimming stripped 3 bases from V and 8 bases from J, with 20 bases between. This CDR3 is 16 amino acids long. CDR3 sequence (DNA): TGTGCCAGCAGCGAGTGGGGGGACCCTAAGCGAGAAAAACTGTTTTTT. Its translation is CASSEWGDPKREKLFF.